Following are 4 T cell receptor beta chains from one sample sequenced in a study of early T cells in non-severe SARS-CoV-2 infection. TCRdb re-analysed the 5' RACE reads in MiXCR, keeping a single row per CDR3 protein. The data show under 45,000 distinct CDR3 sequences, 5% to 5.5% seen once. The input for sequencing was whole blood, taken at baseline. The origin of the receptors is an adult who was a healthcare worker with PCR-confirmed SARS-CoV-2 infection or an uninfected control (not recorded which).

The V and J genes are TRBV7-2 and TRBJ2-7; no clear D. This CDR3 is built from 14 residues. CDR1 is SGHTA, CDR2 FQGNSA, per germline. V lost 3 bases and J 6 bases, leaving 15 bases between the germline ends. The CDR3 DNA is TGTGCCAGCAGCTTTAATCCCCTCCTCCCCGAGCAGTACTTC. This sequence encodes CASSFNPLLPEQYF.

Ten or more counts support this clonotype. Here the CDR3 DNA reads TGTGCCAGCAGCCCCACCCAGGGAAGCCTGGCTGAAGCTTTCTTT. Protein sequence: CASSPTQGSLAEAFF. The chain couples TRBV7-2 to TRBJ1-1, with D possibly TRBD1 on 5 matching bases. This CDR3 spans 15 amino acids. Trimming took off 5 bases at V and 6 bases at J, with 19 bases between the two ends. CDR1 and CDR2 from the germline V gene are SGHTA and FQGNSA.

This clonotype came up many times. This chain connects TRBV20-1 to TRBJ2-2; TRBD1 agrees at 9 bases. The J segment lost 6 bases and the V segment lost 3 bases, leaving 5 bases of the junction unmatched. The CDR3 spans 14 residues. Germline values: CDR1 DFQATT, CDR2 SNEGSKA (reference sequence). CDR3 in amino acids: CSASRDRVAGELFF. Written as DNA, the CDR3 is TGCAGTGCTAGCAGGGACAGGGTGGCCGGGGAGCTGTTTTTT.

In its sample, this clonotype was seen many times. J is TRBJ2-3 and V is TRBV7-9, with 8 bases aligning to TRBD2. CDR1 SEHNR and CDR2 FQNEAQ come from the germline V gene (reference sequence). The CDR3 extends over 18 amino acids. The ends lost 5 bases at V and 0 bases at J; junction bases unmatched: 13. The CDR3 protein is CASSPRGGRQASTDTQYF. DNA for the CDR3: TGTGCCAGCAGCCCCCGGGGGGGTAGGCAGGCTAGCACAGATACGCAGTATTTT.